This T cell receptor (beta chain) is drawn from a study of blood T cell repertoires in COVID-19. Libraries were prepared by immunoSEQ multiplex PCR; TCRdb keeps only in-frame clonotypes and omits some of them. The table lists some 280,000 clones, 70% to 90% of them singletons, with around 4.2% in the top ten. This receptor was identified in a woman aged 50 to 65 with active or convalescent COVID-19. The material sequenced was peripheral blood.

CDR3 in amino acids: CASSRTSGGVTDTQYF. CDR3 nucleotide sequence: TGTGCCAGCAGCCGGACTAGCGGGGGGGTGACAGATACGCAGTATTTT. The V call is TRBV4-2, the J call TRBJ2-3; 15 bases align to TRBD2. With V trimmed by 4 bases and J by 3 bases, 2 bases remained unmatched. The length of the CDR3 is 16 residues. The germline V gene encodes CDR1 LGHNA and CDR2 YNFKEQ.